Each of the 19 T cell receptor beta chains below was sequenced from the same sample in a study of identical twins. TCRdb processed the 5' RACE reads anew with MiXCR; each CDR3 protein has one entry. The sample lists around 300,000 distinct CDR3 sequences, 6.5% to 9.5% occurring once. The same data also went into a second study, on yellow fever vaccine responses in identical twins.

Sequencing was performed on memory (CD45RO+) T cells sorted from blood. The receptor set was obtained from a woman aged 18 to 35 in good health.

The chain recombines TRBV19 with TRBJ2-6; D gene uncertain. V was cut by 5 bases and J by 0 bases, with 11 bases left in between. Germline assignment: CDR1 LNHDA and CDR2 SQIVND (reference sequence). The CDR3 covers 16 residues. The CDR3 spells CASSSGRPSGANVLTF. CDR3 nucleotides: TGTGCCAGTAGTTCGGGCAGACCCTCTGGGGCCAACGTCCTGACTTTC.

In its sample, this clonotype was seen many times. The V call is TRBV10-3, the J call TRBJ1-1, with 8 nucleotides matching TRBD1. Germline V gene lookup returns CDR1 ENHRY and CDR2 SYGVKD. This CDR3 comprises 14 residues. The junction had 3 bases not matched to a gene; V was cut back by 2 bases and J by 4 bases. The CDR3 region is CAISEGQGSTEAFF. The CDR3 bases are TGTGCCATCAGTGAGGGACAGGGAAGCACTGAAGCTTTCTTT.

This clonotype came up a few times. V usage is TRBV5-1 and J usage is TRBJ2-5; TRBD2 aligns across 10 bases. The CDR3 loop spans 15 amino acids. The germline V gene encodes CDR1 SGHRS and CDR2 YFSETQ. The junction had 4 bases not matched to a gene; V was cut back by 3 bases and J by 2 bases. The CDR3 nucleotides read TGCGCCAGCAGCTCCGGGACTAGCGCACAAGAGACCCAGTACTTC. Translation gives CASSSGTSAQETQYF.

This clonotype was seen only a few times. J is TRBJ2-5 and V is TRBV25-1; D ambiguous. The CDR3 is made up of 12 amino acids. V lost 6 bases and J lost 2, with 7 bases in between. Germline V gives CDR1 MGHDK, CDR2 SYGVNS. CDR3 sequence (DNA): TGTGCCAGCAGGGGGATACAAGAGACCCAGTACTTC. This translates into CASRGIQETQYF.

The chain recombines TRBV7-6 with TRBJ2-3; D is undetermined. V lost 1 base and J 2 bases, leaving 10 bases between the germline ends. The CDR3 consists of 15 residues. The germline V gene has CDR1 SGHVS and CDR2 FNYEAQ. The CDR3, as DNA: TGTGCCAGCAGCTTAGGGAACGCGATCACAGATACGCAGTATTTT. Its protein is CASSLGNAITDTQYF.

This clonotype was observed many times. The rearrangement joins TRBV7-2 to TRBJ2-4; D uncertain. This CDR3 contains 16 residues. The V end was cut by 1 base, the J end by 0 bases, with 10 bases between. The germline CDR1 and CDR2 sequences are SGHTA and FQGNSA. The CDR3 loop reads CASSLGRLIAKNIQYF. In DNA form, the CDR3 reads TGTGCCAGCAGCTTAGGCAGACTGATAGCCAAAAACATTCAGTACTTC.

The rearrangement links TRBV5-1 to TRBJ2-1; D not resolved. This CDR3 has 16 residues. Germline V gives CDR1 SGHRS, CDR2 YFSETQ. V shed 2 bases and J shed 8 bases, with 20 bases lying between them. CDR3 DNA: TGCGCCAGCAGCTTTTTCGGATACAACACAGAAGATGAGCAGTTCTTC. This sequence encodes CASSFFGYNTEDEQFF. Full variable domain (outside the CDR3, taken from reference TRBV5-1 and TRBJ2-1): KAGVTQTPRYLIKTRGQQVTLSCSPISGHRSVSWYQQTPGQGLQFLFEYFSETQRNKGNFPGRFSGRQFSNSRSEMNVSTLELGDSALYLCASSFFGYNTEDEQFFGPGTRLTVL.

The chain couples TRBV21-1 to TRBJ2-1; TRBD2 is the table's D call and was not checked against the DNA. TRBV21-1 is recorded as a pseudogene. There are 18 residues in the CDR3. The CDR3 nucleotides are TGTGCCAGCAGGAATCCCTCAACAGCGGGGAGCTCCTACAATGAGCAGTTCTTC. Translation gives CASRNPSTAGSSYNEQFF.

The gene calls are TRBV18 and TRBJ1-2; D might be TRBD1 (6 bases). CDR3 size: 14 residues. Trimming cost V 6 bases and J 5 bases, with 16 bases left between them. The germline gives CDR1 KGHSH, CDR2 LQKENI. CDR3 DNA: TGTGCCAGCTCGTCACAGGGAGAAGGGTATGGCTACACCTTC. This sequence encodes CASSSQGEGYGYTF.

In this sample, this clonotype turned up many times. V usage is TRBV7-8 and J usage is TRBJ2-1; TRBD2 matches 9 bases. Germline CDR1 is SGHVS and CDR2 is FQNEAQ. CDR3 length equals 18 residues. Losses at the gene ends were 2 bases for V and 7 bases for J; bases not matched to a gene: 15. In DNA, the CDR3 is TGTGCCAGCAGCTTACCCCCGAGTGCTAGCGGGATCAGGAATGAGCAGTTCTTC. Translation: CASSLPPSASGIRNEQFF.

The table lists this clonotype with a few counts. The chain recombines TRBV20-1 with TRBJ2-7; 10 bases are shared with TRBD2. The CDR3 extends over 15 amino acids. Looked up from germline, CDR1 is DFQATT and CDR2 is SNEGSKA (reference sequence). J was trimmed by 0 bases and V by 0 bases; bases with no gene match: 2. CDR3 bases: TGCAGTGCTAGAGATCCTAGCGGGAGCTCCTACGAGCAGTACTTC. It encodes CSARDPSGSSYEQYF.

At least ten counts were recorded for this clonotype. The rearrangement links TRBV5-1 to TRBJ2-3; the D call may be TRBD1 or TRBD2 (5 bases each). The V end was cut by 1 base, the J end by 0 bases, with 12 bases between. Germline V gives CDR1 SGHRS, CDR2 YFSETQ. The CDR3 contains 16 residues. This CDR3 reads CASSLFSGPSTDTQYF. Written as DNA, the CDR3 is TGCGCCAGCAGCTTGTTCTCGGGACCAAGCACAGATACGCAGTATTTT.

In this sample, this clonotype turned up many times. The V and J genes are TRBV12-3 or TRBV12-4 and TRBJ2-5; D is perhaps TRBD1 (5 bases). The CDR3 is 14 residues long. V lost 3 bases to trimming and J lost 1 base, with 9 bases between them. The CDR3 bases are TGTGCCAGCAGTTTCAGGGTCGCCCAAGAGACCCAGTACTTC. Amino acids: CASSFRVAQETQYF.

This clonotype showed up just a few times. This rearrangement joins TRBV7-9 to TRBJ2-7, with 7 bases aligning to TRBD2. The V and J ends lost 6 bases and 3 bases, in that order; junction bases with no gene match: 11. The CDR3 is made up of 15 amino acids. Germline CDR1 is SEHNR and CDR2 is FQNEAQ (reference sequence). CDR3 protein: CASSRSAGNNYEQYV. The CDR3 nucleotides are TGTGCCAGCAGTCGATCAGCGGGGAACAACTACGAGCAGTACGTC.

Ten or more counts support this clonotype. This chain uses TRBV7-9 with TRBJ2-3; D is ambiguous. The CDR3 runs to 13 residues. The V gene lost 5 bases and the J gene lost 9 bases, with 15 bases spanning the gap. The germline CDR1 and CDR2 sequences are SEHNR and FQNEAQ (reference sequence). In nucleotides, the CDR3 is TGTGCCAGCAGCCCGACCGTTGTAGGCACGCAGTATTTT. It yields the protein CASSPTVVGTQYF.

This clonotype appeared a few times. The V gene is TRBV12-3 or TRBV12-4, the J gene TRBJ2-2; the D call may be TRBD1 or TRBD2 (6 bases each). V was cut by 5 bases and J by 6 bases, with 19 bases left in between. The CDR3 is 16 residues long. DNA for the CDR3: TGTGCCAGCAGTCACCCCCTTACTGGGGGGCCCGGGGAGCTGTTTTTT. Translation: CASSHPLTGGPGELFF.

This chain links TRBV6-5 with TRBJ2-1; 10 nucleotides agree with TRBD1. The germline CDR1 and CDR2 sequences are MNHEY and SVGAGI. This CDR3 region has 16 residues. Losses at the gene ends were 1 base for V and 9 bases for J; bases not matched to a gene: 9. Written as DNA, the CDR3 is TGTGCCAGCAGTTACTTCGGGACAGGGGTAATCCGTGAGCAGTTCTTC. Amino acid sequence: CASSYFGTGVIREQFF.

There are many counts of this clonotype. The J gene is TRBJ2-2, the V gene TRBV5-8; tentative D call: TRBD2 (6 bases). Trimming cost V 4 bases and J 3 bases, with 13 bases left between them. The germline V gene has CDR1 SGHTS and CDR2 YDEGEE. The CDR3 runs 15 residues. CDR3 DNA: TGTGCCAGCAGCGTGGGAGGAATAGACACCGGGGAGCTGTTTTTT. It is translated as CASSVGGIDTGELFF.

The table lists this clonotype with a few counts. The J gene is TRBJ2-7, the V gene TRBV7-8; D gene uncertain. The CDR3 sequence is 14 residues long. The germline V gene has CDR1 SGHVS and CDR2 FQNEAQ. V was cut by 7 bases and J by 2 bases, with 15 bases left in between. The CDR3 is CASTFQLPAYEQYF. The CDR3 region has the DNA TGTGCCAGCACCTTTCAACTACCAGCCTACGAGCAGTACTTC. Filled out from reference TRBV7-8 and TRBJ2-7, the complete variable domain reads GAGVSQSPRYKVAKRGQDVALRCDPISGHVSLFWYQQALGQGPEFLTYFQNEAQLDKSGLPSDRFFAERPEGSVSTLKIQRTQQEDSAVYLCASTFQLPAYEQYFGPGTRLTVT.